The clone carrying this T cell receptor (beta chain) was detected a few times. Its specificity is unknown. All donors came from Russia, were Caucasian and healthy, and spanned ages about 6 to 90. Peripheral blood was drawn, roughly 10 milliliters per donor. Germline V lookup: CDR1 DFQATT, CDR2 SNEGSKA (reference sequence). V gave up 1 base and J gave up 8 bases; unmatched junction bases: 2. The CDR3 totals 13 residues. A second about 7 to 12 cycle PCR used barcoded and J-beta primers. TCRdb reanalysed the 5' RACE reads using MiXCR and keeps one entry per CDR3 protein. The data show about 1,600,000 distinct CDR3 sequences, 42% seen once. The data derive from a study of blood T cells in healthy people across ages. Findings and caveats of the study: Aged donors had fewer naive CD4+ cells and lower diversity than long-lived donors. Getting older went along with TCR beta diversity per million T cells dropping roughly linearly.

This receptor was identified in a woman aged 18-30 years in good health. The chain carries TRBV20-1 and TRBJ2-1; 10 bases line up with TRBD2. The sequencing sample was made of blood. CDR3 protein: CSARVGTSDEQFF. The CDR3 DNA sequence: TGCAGTGCTAGAGTCGGGACTAGCGATGAGCAGTTCTTC.